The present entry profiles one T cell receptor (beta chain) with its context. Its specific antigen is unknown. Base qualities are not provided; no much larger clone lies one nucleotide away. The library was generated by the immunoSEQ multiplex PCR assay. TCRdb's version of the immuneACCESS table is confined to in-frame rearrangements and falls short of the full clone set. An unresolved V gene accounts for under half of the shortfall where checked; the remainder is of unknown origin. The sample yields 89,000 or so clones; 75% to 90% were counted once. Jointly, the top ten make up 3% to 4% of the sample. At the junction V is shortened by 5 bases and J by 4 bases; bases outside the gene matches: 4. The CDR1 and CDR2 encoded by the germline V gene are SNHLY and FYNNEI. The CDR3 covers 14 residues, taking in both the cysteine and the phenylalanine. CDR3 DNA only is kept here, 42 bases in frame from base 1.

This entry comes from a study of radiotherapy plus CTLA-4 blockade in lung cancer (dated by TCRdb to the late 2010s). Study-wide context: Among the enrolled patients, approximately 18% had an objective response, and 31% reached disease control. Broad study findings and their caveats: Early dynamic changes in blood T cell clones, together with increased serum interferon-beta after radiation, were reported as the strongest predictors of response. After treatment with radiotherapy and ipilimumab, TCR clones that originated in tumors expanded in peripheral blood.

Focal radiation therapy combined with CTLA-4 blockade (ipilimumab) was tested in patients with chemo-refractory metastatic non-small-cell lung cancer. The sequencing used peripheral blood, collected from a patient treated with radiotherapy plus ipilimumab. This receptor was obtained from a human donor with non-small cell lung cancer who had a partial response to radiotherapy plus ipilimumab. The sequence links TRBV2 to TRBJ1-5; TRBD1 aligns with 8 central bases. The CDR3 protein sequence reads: CASSIGQGNQPQHF. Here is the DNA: TGTGCCAGCAGTATAGGACAGGGAAATCAGCCCCAGCATTTT.